A selection of T cell receptor beta chains follows, all from one sample in a study of T cells in Graves' hyperthyroidism and ophthalmopathy. TCRdb redid the calling of the multiplex PCR reads with MiXCR, one entry per CDR3 protein. The data show a few hundred thousand distinct CDR3 sequences, 15% to 20% seen once. Sequencing input: blood. Receptors were obtained from a woman aged 40 to 55 with Graves' ophthalmopathy. Both conserved end residues are part of each CDR3. The order of the fields is V gene, clone size, J gene, D gene, CDR3 DNA, CDR3 protein. The D gene is left open where the match is weak. A clone size is listed for some rows: how often the clone was seen (once, few, many), or a class if it is expanded.

v_call: TRBV6-5
clone_size: few
j_call: TRBJ1-1
d_call: -
cdr3_nt: TGTGCCAGCAGTTACCCTGGCAGAGAGAACTCTGAAGCTTTCTTT
cdr3_aa: CASSYPGRENSEAFF

v_call: TRBV28
clone_size: many
j_call: TRBJ1-5
d_call: -
cdr3_nt: TGTGCCAGCAGTCCTGGGCGGGGCAATCAGCCCCAGCATTTT
cdr3_aa: CASSPGRGNQPQHF

v_call: TRBV15
clone_size: many
j_call: TRBJ2-5
d_call: -
cdr3_nt: TGTGCCACCAGCAGAGCAAGGGGCCAGGGAGAGACCCAGTACTTC
cdr3_aa: CATSRARGQGETQYF

v_call: TRBV27
clone_size: many
j_call: TRBJ1-5
d_call: -
cdr3_nt: TGTGCCGCCCCGGATCAGCCCCAGCATTTT
cdr3_aa: CAAPDQPQHF

v_call: TRBV13
clone_size: few
j_call: TRBJ2-7
d_call: TRBD1
cdr3_nt: TGTGCCAGCAGCTTAACCGGGACAGGGGGTACCTACGAGCAGTACTTC
cdr3_aa: CASSLTGTGGTYEQYF

v_call: TRBV20-1
clone_size: many
j_call: TRBJ2-7
d_call: -
cdr3_nt: TGCAGTGCAACGACCCGCCAAGGGACGCACGGCTCCTACGAGCAGTACTTC
cdr3_aa: CSATTRQGTHGSYEQYF

v_call: TRBV28
clone_size: many
j_call: TRBJ1-5
d_call: -
cdr3_nt: TGTGCCAGCAGTTTCGGGGGGGACAATCAGCCCCAGCATTTT
cdr3_aa: CASSFGGDNQPQHF

v_call: TRBV28
clone_size: many
j_call: TRBJ2-7
d_call: TRBD2
cdr3_nt: TGTGCCAGCACCGAATCCGGGACTAGCTCCTACGAGCAGTACTTC
cdr3_aa: CASTESGTSSYEQYF

v_call: TRBV12-3/TRBV12-4
clone_size: many
j_call: TRBJ1-1
d_call: -
cdr3_nt: TGTGCCAGCAGGTTAACAGGGTGGACTGAAGCTTTCTTT
cdr3_aa: CASRLTGWTEAFF

v_call: TRBV13
clone_size: many
j_call: TRBJ2-5
d_call: -
cdr3_nt: TGTGCCAGCGGAGGTATCAGGGAAGAGACCCAGTACTTC
cdr3_aa: CASGGIREETQYF

v_call: TRBV12-3/TRBV12-4
clone_size: many
j_call: TRBJ1-2
d_call: -
cdr3_nt: TGTGCCAGCAGTCCTAACTATGGCTACACCTTC
cdr3_aa: CASSPNYGYTF

v_call: TRBV28
clone_size: many
j_call: TRBJ2-7
d_call: -
cdr3_nt: TGTGCCAGCAGTGGCTTAGCACCCCGCGCGCAGTACTTC
cdr3_aa: CASSGLAPRAQYF

v_call: TRBV12-3/TRBV12-4
clone_size: many
j_call: TRBJ2-5
d_call: -
cdr3_nt: TGTGCCAGCAGTTACGACCCTGTAGAGACCCAGTACTTC
cdr3_aa: CASSYDPVETQYF

v_call: TRBV5-5
clone_size: many
j_call: TRBJ2-7
d_call: -
cdr3_nt: TGTGCCAGCAGCTTCCCAGGGAAGCTCGAGCAGTACTTC
cdr3_aa: CASSFPGKLEQYF

v_call: TRBV5-1
clone_size: many
j_call: TRBJ1-1
d_call: -
cdr3_nt: TGCGCCAGCAGCTTGGGGCCGGGGGCAAACACTGAAGCTTTCTTT
cdr3_aa: CASSLGPGANTEAFF

v_call: TRBV29-1
clone_size: few
j_call: TRBJ2-7
d_call: -
cdr3_nt: TGCAGCGCCGACAGGGGAGCGGGAGATTCGGACGAGCAGTACTTC
cdr3_aa: CSADRGAGDSDEQYF

v_call: TRBV18
clone_size: few
j_call: TRBJ1-2
d_call: -
cdr3_nt: TGTGCCAGCTCACCACAGAAGGGGGTCTATGGCTACACCTTC
cdr3_aa: CASSPQKGVYGYTF

v_call: TRBV6-5
clone_size: many
j_call: TRBJ1-5
d_call: -
cdr3_nt: TGTGCCAGCAAAGACAGCTATCAGCCCCAGCATTTT
cdr3_aa: CASKDSYQPQHF

v_call: TRBV6-1
clone_size: many
j_call: TRBJ2-7
d_call: -
cdr3_nt: TGTGCTAGCAGTCGACAGGTGGAGTACGAGCAGTACTTC
cdr3_aa: CASSRQVEYEQYF

v_call: TRBV13
clone_size: few
j_call: TRBJ1-2
d_call: TRBD1
cdr3_nt: TGTGCCAGCAGCCAGGGATTTTTGGACAGGGATCTGTCGGGCTATGGCTACACCTTC
cdr3_aa: CASSQGFLDRDLSGYGYTF

v_call: TRBV19
clone_size: many
j_call: TRBJ1-5
d_call: -
cdr3_nt: TGTGCCAGTAGGGACAGTGGGAGCAATCAGCCCCAGCATTTT
cdr3_aa: CASRDSGSNQPQHF

v_call: TRBV12-3/TRBV12-4
clone_size: many
j_call: TRBJ1-6
d_call: -
cdr3_nt: TGTGCCAGCAGTAAGAAGAATTCACCCCTCCACTTT
cdr3_aa: CASSKKNSPLHF

v_call: TRBV3-1
clone_size: many
j_call: TRBJ2-7
d_call: -
cdr3_nt: TGTGCCAGCAGCCAAGTTGGGCTAGCTCGCAACGAGCAGTACTTC
cdr3_aa: CASSQVGLARNEQYF

v_call: TRBV20-1
clone_size: few
j_call: TRBJ2-7
d_call: TRBD2
cdr3_nt: TGCAGTGCAAGGACTAGCGACCCCTACGAGCAGTACTTC
cdr3_aa: CSARTSDPYEQYF

v_call: TRBV30
clone_size: many
j_call: TRBJ2-4
d_call: -
cdr3_nt: TGTGCCTGGAGTCCCCAGGGTTGGCGGAACATTCAGTACTTC
cdr3_aa: CAWSPQGWRNIQYF

v_call: TRBV12-3/TRBV12-4
clone_size: many
j_call: TRBJ1-5
d_call: -
cdr3_nt: TGTGCCAGCAGGTCCTCCAATCAGCCCCAGCATTTT
cdr3_aa: CASRSSNQPQHF

v_call: TRBV27
clone_size: many
j_call: TRBJ1-1
d_call: -
cdr3_nt: TGTGCCAGCAGTTTACAGTGGAACACTGAAGCTTTCTTT
cdr3_aa: CASSLQWNTEAFF

v_call: TRBV6-4
clone_size: many
j_call: TRBJ2-7
d_call: -
cdr3_nt: TGTGCCCTTCTCAACCTTAGGGGGGTAAAGGGGGGGTACGAGCAGTACTTC
cdr3_aa: CALLNLRGVKGGYEQYF

v_call: TRBV28
clone_size: -
j_call: TRBJ1-1
d_call: -
cdr3_nt: TGTGCCAGCAGCCAACCGGAGGCGACTGAAGCTTTCTTT
cdr3_aa: CASSQPEATEAFF

v_call: TRBV6-5
clone_size: many
j_call: TRBJ2-7
d_call: -
cdr3_nt: TGTGCCAGCAGCCAGAGGCTCGAGCAGTACTTC
cdr3_aa: CASSQRLEQYF

v_call: TRBV30
clone_size: many
j_call: TRBJ2-7
d_call: -
cdr3_nt: TGTGCTTACACGAGGTGGGTCGGGAACACCTACGAGCAGTACTTC
cdr3_aa: CAYTRWVGNTYEQYF

v_call: TRBV2
clone_size: -
j_call: TRBJ2-7
d_call: -
cdr3_nt: TGTGCCAGCAGTGAAGGGCGAGACGAGCAGTACTTC
cdr3_aa: CASSEGRDEQYF

v_call: TRBV6-1
clone_size: many
j_call: TRBJ2-2
d_call: TRBD2
cdr3_nt: TGTGCCAGCAGTGAAGCGCCAGCGGGAGGATTCGCGAACACCGGGGAGCTGTTTTTT
cdr3_aa: CASSEAPAGGFANTGELFF